This T cell receptor (beta chain) stems from a study of memory CD4+ T cells and cytomegalovirus serostatus. Whole-study results and caveats: Median bootstrapped AUC for CMV status was approximately 0.96 originally, just under 0.93 US-trained.

Single viable CD3+CD4+CD8-CD45RO+ cells were sorted as the memory CD4+ T cells. After thawing, CD4+ T cells were positively selected. Concerning this clone itself: Its antigen is not known.

Original processing notes: After removing out-of-frame reads, around 2 million distinct TCRbeta sequences remained. Assay: immunoSEQ multiplex PCR; the TCRdb copy retains only in-frame clones and omits some. V, J and clone size derive from that table, while D and trimming were established from the DNA sequence. The sample lists about 40,000 clones, about four fifths occurring once. The sequenced material came from memory CD4+ T cells from blood. This TCR came from an adult in good health and CMV-seronegative.

CDR3: CASSFHSEPIYEQYF. The CDR3 nucleotides are TGTGCCAGCAGCTTCCATTCCGAACCCATCTACGAGCAGTACTTC. The rearrangement links TRBV7-2 to TRBJ2-7, with D uncertain. V shed 3 bases and J shed 3 bases, with 15 bases lying between them. CDR3 length: 15 residues. Germline assignment: CDR1 SGHTA and CDR2 FQGNSA.